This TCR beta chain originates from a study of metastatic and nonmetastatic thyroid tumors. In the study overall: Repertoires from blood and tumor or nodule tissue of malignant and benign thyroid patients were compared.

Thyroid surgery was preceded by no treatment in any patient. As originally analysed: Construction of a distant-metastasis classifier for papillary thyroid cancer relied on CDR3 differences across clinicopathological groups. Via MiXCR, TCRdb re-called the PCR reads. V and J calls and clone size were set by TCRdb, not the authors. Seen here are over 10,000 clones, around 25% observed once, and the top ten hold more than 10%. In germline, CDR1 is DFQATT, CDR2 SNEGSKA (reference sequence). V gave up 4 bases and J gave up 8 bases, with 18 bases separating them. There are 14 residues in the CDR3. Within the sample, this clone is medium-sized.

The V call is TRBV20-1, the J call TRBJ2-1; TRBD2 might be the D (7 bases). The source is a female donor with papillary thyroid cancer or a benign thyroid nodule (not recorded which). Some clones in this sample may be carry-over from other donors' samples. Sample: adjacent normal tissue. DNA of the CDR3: TGCAGTGCTACCTCTCGGGGGGCGGCCGATGAGCAGTTCTTC. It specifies CSATSRGAADEQFF.